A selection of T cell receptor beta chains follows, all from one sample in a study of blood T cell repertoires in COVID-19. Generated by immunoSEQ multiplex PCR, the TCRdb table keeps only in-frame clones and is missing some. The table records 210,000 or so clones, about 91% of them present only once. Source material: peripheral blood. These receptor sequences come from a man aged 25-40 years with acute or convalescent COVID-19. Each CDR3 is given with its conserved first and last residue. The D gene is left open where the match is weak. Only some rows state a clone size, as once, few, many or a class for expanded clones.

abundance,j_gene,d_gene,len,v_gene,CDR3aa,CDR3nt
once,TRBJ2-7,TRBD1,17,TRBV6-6,CASSPRRTDRRHYEQYF,TGTGCCAGCAGTCCTCGGCGAACGGACAGGCGGCACTACGAGCAGTACTTC
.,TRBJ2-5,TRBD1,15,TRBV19,CASQDRVQSGETQYF,TGTGCCAGCCAGGACAGGGTACAGTCCGGAGAGACCCAGTACTTC
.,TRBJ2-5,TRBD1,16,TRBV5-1,CASSLRQGAPQETQYF,TGCGCCAGCAGCTTGAGACAGGGGGCGCCCCAAGAGACCCAGTACTTC
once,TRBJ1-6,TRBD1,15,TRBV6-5,CASSLTGQGNSPLHF,TGTGCCAGCAGTCTTACGGGACAGGGTAATTCACCCCTCCACTTT
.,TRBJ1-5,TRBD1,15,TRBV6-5,CASRQGVPLNQPQHF,TGTGCCAGCAGACAGGGGGTTCCCCTTAATCAGCCCCAGCATTTT
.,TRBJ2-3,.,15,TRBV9,CASSVKQVPTDTQYF,TGTGCCAGCAGCGTAAAACAAGTACCCACAGATACGCAGTATTTT
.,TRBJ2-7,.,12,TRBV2,CASTHRRHEQYF,TGTGCCAGCACGCACAGGCGGCACGAGCAGTACTTC
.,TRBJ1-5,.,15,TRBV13,CASSFGRNSNQPQHF,TGTGCCAGCAGCTTCGGGAGAAATAGCAATCAGCCCCAGCATTTT
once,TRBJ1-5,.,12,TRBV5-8,CATTIRAQPQHF,TGTGCCACCACCATCCGAGCCCAGCCCCAGCATTTT
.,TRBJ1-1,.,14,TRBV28,CASSFAGTNTEAFF,TGTGCCAGCAGTTTCGCGGGGACGAACACTGAAGCTTTCTTT
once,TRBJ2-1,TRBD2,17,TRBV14,CASSQGSRGGSYNEQFF,TGTGCCAGCAGCCAAGGGTCGCGGGGGGGCTCCTACAATGAGCAGTTCTTC
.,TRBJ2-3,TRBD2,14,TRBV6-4,CASNRTSGADTQYF,TGTGCCAGCAATCGGACTAGCGGTGCAGATACGCAGTATTTT
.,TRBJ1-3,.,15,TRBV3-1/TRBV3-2,CASSQVYVSGNTIYF,TGTGCCAGCAGCCAAGTATATGTCTCTGGAAACACCATATATTTT
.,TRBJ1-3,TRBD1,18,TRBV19,CASRASGTGVSSGNTIYF,TGTGCCAGCCGGGCTTCCGGGACAGGAGTTAGCTCTGGAAACACCATATATTTT
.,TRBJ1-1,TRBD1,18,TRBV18,CASSPKGDRALENTEAFF,TGTGCCAGCTCACCGAAAGGGGACAGGGCCTTGGAAAACACTGAAGCTTTCTTT
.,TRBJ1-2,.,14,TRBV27,CASSRSGRNYGYTF,TGTGCCAGCAGTAGATCTGGCAGGAACTATGGCTACACCTTC
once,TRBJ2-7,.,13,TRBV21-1,CAIRRDRAYEQYF,TGTGCCATTCGCCGGGACAGGGCCTACGAGCAGTACTTC
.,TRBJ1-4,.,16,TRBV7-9,CASSETGNVANEKLFF,TGTGCCAGCAGCGAAACAGGGAACGTGGCTAATGAAAAACTGTTTTTT
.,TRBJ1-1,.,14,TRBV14,CASSPNLVGTEAFF,TGTGCCAGCAGCCCGAATCTCGTCGGTACTGAAGCTTTCTTT
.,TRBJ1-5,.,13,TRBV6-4,CASSTTANQPQHF,TGTGCCAGCAGTACGACAGCTAATCAGCCCCAGCATTTT
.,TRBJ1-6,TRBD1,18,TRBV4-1,CASSQDWTGERINSPLHF,TGCGCCAGCAGCCAAGATTGGACAGGAGAACGAATAAATTCACCCCTCCACTTT
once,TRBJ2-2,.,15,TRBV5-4,CAYNAAGANTGELFF,TGTGCCTATAATGCGGCGGGCGCGAACACCGGGGAGCTGTTTTTT
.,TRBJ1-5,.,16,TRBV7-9,CASSLSRGPGNQPQHF,TGTGCCAGCAGCCTTTCCAGGGGTCCGGGCAATCAGCCCCAGCATTTT
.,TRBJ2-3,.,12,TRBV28,CASRGSAYTQYF,TGTGCCAGCAGGGGGAGCGCTTATACGCAGTATTTT
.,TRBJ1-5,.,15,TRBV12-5,CASGLVPDSNQPQHF,TGTGCTAGTGGTTTGGTTCCAGATAGCAATCAGCCCCAGCATTTT
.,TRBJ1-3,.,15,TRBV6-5,CASSNDRYSGNTIYF,TGTGCCAGCAGTAACGACAGATACTCTGGAAACACCATATATTTT
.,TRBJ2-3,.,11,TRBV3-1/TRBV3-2,CASSLLNTQYF,TGTGCCAGCAGCCTCCTAAATACGCAGTATTTT
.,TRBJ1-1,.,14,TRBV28,CATKRGGRATEAFF,TGTGCCACCAAAAGGGGGGGGCGGGCCACTGAAGCTTTCTTT
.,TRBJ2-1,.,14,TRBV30,CAWSVLGRVAEQFF,TGTGCCTGGAGTGTACTGGGCAGGGTGGCTGAGCAGTTCTTC
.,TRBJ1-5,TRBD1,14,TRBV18,CASSPLDRGRPQHF,TGTGCCAGCTCACCACTAGACAGGGGTCGGCCCCAGCATTTT
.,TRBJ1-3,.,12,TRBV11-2,CASSRVGNTIYF,TGTGCCAGCAGCCGGGTTGGAAACACCATATATTTT
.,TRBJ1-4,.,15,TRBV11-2,CASSQGGRAEEKLFF,TGTGCCAGCAGCCAAGGGGGTAGGGCTGAAGAAAAACTGTTTTTT
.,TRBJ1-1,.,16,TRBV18,CASSPLGAPGNTEAFF,TGTGCCAGCTCACCACTAGGGGCCCCGGGGAACACTGAAGCTTTCTTT
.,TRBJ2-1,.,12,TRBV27,CASTTLGNEQFF,TGTGCCAGCACCACGCTAGGAAATGAGCAGTTCTTC
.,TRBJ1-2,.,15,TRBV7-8,CASTPRGLSLYGYTF,TGTGCCAGCACGCCCAGGGGACTATCCCTCTATGGCTACACCTTC
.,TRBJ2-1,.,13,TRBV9,CASSVGLLNEQFF,TGTGCCAGCAGCGTAGGGCTGCTGAATGAGCAGTTCTTC
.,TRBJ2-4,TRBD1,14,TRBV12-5,CASGSGQGENIQYF,TGTGCTAGTGGTTCGGGACAGGGAGAAAACATTCAGTACTTC
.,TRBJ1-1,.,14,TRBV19,CASSIDLRGTEAFF,TGTGCCAGTAGTATAGACTTAAGAGGCACTGAAGCTTTCTTT
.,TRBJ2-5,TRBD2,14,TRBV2,CASMRTSGLETQYF,TGTGCCAGCATGAGGACTAGCGGTTTAGAGACCCAGTACTTC
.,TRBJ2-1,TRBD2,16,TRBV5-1,CASTLASGRAYNEQFF,TGCGCCAGCACCCTGGCGAGCGGGAGGGCATACAATGAGCAGTTCTTC
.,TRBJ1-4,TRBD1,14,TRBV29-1,CSATGGATNEKLFF,TGCAGCGCGACAGGGGGGGCAACTAATGAAAAACTGTTTTTT
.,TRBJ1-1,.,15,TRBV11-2,CASSLVVTGSTEAFF,TGTGCCAGCAGCTTAGTCGTTACAGGGTCCACTGAAGCTTTCTTT
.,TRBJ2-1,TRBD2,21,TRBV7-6,CASSPNPSGGLAGGTYNEQFF,TGTGCCAGCAGCCCAAATCCCTCAGGGGGACTAGCGGGAGGCACCTACAATGAGCAGTTCTTC
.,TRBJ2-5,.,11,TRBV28,CASRLQETQYF,TGTGCCAGCAGGCTTCAGGAGACCCAGTACTTC
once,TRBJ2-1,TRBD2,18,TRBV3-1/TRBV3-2,CASSPGTSGRDPYNEQFF,TGTGCCAGCAGCCCCGGGACTAGCGGCAGGGATCCCTACAATGAGCAGTTCTTC
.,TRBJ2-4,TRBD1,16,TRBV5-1,CASSTEGQGHKNIQYF,TGCGCCAGCAGCACAGAGGGACAGGGGCACAAAAACATTCAGTACTTC
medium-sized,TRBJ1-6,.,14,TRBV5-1,CASSLKGLLSPLHF,TGCGCCAGCAGCTTGAAGGGGCTGCTCTCACCCCTCCACTTT
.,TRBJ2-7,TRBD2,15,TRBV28,CASSPPRGDAYEQYF,TGTGCCAGCAGTCCCCCCCGGGGGGACGCCTACGAGCAGTACTTC